Given below is one T cell receptor beta chain in context. Its recognized antigen is unknown. No base quality values were provided; no much bigger clone lies one nucleotide off. The data are from a study of cytomegalovirus exposure and HLA in healthy donors (dated by TCRdb to about 2017). A note on the overall study: An earlier analysis of 587 of the donors reported 276 Gb of sequence data and 117 million unique TCR beta sequences obtained from some 170 million T cells. An early release that covered approximately 600 HLA-typed donors contained about 300 gigabases of sequencing data and tens of millions of unique TCR sequences. The genetic ancestry cluster associated with self-reported Caucasian donors included 70% to 85% of the approximately 430 genotyped donors. The study aimed to test whether cataloging public T cell receptors could reveal signatures of past pathogen exposure. The study used immunosequencing to profile the T cell repertoires of approximately 690 subjects and linked those repertoires to cytomegalovirus serostatus. Along with the roughly 670-subject first cohort, a separate validation cohort of 120 different subjects was used. High-throughput TCR immunosequencing, statistical association of individual TCRs with disease status, and machine learning were combined to predict cytomegalovirus infection status. To study patterns of TCR occurrence, a later analysis re-analyzed previously published TCR beta repertoires from 600 to 750 donors and added high-resolution HLA genotyping. In the later analysis, no new phenotypic data were used to find candidate immune exposures; instead, reliance was placed on TCR beta sequences and their occurrence across donors. An earlier analysis of several hundred of the donors applied high-throughput TCR beta sequencing to assess whether each TCR beta V gene segment acted as functional or pseudogenic. Alongside the repertoire data, information on donor age, sex, ethnicity and CMV serostatus was compiled. In a later genetic analysis, genome-wide SNP genotypes for about 55% of the 666 donors were used, and that subset was treated as a discovery cohort. Every repertoire in the discovery cohort had been generated on one and the same sequencing platform. HLA typing included class I and class II loci at four-digit resolution. The number of donors typed differed by locus, with roughly 629-640 for A, B, C, DRB1 and DQB1, roughly 520 for DQA1, 600 to 610 for DPA1, and roughly 450 for DPB1. Several DR-DQ haplotypes were treated as single units for association and clustering because of strong linkage in the cohort. On average, around 230,000 unique TCR beta nucleotide sequences were sequenced per donor among 350 to 400 genotyped donors of the cohort, with 15% to 20% of those sequences being non-productive. Results the study describes overall, beyond this receptor: According to a later genetic analysis, donors in an Asian-associated ancestry cluster had fewer N-insertions in productive TCRs than the approximately 700-donor mean. In a later genetic analysis, a missense DCLRE1C variant was associated with V-gene and J-gene trimming of TCR beta chains, and the association was replicated in an independent cohort. It was suggested by the authors that the approach could potentially be generalized to other disease states and immunological phenotypes. Roughly uniform sequencing depth across donors was assumed in presence/absence analyses, although this assumption may not hold. Assigning TCR associations to individual alleles was difficult when HLA alleles, especially DR and DQ, strongly co-occurred. Some IMGT-functional V segments, including TRBV6-2 and TRBV6-3, could not be distinguished by the 87-base-pair reads and were therefore excluded. In a later analysis, the rate of TCR association differed among HLA loci, with DRB1 alleles having the most associated TCRs and HLA-C alleles having the fewest. Several of the top co-occurrence clusters appeared to be linked to parvovirus B19, influenza, CMV and Epstein-Barr virus, according to a later analysis. Because HLA typing was unavailable for some donors at each locus, only the typed subset was used in association tests. A cluster of highly shared sequence variants was judged likely to be a technical artifact of the sequencing pipeline. In an earlier analysis of under 600 of the donors, most TCR beta V segments were observed in productive rearrangements about 90% or about 30% of the time, broadly matching IMGT annotations. Approximately 18 rarely observed V segments, including chromosome 9 orphons, were excluded from the earlier analysis of just under 600 of the donors because counts were too low. A later analysis found that most CMV-associated TCR beta chains appeared HLA-restricted, with HLA associations seemingly driven largely by CMV exposure. The cohort was sequenced for TCR beta chains only, and without alpha or paired-chain data the features that could be detected were limited. A further reported finding was that TCR beta sequences accurately predicted the HLA-A and HLA-B alleles for most subjects in the first cohort. In the study, about 150 TCR beta chains were listed as associated with cytomegalovirus. The classifier was reported to diagnose cytomegalovirus status with high specificity and sensitivity in both the original and validation cohorts. Correlated functional status among segregating V segments might be attributable to linkage disequilibrium, but an unknown experimental factor could not be ruled out. A few of the identified cytomegalovirus-associated TCR beta chains were confirmed in vitro to be specific for cytomegalovirus antigens. Specific HLA alleles were associated with about 17,000 TCR beta sequences at a false discovery rate of 0.05 in a later analysis. CMV serostatus was the only immune exposure information available for the cohort. A later analysis found that HLA-associated TCR beta chains were more clonally expanded and had lower generation probabilities than equally common non-associated chains. Most TCR sequences were seen in very few donors, while some public TCRs were found in many individuals.

Libraries were built with the immunoSEQ multiplex PCR assay. A mixture of 60 forward primers for TCR Vbeta segments and 13 reverse primers for TCR Jbeta segments was used in the multiplex PCR. A multiplex PCR assay on genomic DNA amplified the CDR3 region of rearranged TCR beta genes. The amplified TCR beta libraries were sequenced on the Illumina HiSeq System as 87-base-pair reads. On the authors' methods: In a later analysis, about 80 million unique TCR beta chains were counted across the 650 to 700 repertoires, and roughly 11 million of these chains were shared by at least two donors. A nearest-neighbor algorithm error-corrected the raw reads and collapsed the reads into unique sequences, merging closely related sequences to remove PCR and sequencing errors. To assign V, D and J gene segments, CDR3 sequences were aligned to IMGT reference sequences. For a sequence to be retained, a match of at least six nucleotides to both a V gene segment and a J gene segment was required. Rearrangements were called productive when the CDR3 lacked stop codons and stayed in frame with V and J; all others were non-productive. CDR3 was defined according to IMGT convention as the region running from the second conserved V-encoded cysteine to the conserved J-encoded phenylalanine. The earlier analysis of some 540 of the donors excluded any sequence lacking an unambiguous match to a single V gene segment. An earlier analysis of several hundred of the donors classified V segments as functional when productive rearrangements were above 56.7% and as segregating when the standard deviation between donors was above 5%. A statistical classification framework was built to diagnose cytomegalovirus status from the catalog of TCR beta chain sequences. A later analysis assigned V and J genes by comparing TCR nucleotide sequences with IMGT/GENE-DB human TR gene sequences. In a later analysis, CDR3 sequences and most-parsimonious VDJ recombination scenarios were assigned using the TCRdist pipeline. In a later analysis, each TCR beta chain was defined by its CDR3 amino acid sequence together with its V-gene family, and reads without a unique V-gene family were excluded. To address suspected cross-contamination and a sequencing artifact, a later analysis removed roughly 640 highly shared, low-generation-probability nucleotide sequences. For each public chain, a later analysis derived a clonal expansion index from normalized ranks of inferred template counts within each repertoire. In a later analysis, generation probabilities were computed with a VDJ recombination model fitted to out-of-frame rearrangements, and the resulting probabilities were checked against IGoR. In a later analysis, hypergeometric tests were used to score TCR-TCR, TCR-HLA and TCR-CMV co-occurrence, with a repertoire-size bias correction applied to TCR pairs. A later analysis estimated false discovery rates by permuting HLA or CMV assignments 20 times. In a later analysis, co-occurring TCRs were grouped using DBSCAN, and TCRdist sequence similarity was added for clustering within HLA-allele-positive subsets. Repertoires with fewer than 30,000 or more than 120,000 public chains were left out of co-occurrence clustering, as were about 5 repertoires with anomalous nucleotide sharing. Imported from immuneACCESS, the table was reduced by TCRdb to in-frame sequences with V and J called. These copies leave out some clones; in studies compared against another copy, an unresolved V gene accounts for under half, and the cause of the remainder is not known. That table gives V, J and clone size, and the DNA gave D and trimming. The table for this sample lists 200,000 to 250,000 clones; approximately 84% of them were counted only once. More than 0.5% of the sample goes to the ten largest clones.

In total, fewer than 750 healthy bone marrow donors made up the cohort. At the time of sampling, every cohort member was nominally healthy, though immune exposures that went unrecorded were likely present. The donor tested CMV seronegative, placing the donor among the 300 to 450 seronegative members of the cohort. Every donor gave a peripheral blood sample, and the peripheral blood mononuclear cells from that sample were used for TCR beta sequencing. Genomic DNA extraction from the blood cell samples was performed with the Qiagen DNeasy Blood Extraction Kit. The CDR3 numbers 16 residues from cysteine through phenylalanine. Only CDR3 DNA is held: 48 bases, read in frame from base 1. The germline V gene (reference sequence) specifies SGHNT as CDR1 and YYREEE as CDR2. V gives up 1 base and J gives up 5 bases, and the segment between their germline ends measures 19 bases.

The rearrangement combines TRBV5-4 with TRBJ2-7; a tentative D call is TRBD2 (6 bases match). This TCR came from a woman aged 40-49 years in good health and CMV-seronegative. What was sequenced was PBMCs. The DNA is as follows: TGTGCCAGCAGCTTGTTCGCGGGGCCGTTTTCCGACGAGCAGTACTTC. It encodes CASSLFAGPFSDEQYF.